This TCR beta chain originates from a study of Ad26.COV2.S vaccination and SARS-CoV-2 variants. Looking at the study overall: Each vaccinee took Ad26.COV2.S intramuscularly, once or twice 56 days apart. Study-wide results and caveats: The breadth of spike-specific CD8+ and CD4+ T cell responses after vaccination was reportedly substantial. Recipients given vaccine exceeded placebo recipients in spike-specific TCR breadth. Comparable non-spike TCR breadth was observed in vaccine and placebo recipients.

Measured with immunoSEQ multiplex PCR; TCRdb has only the in-frame clones, and not every one. The table shows under 550,000 clones, with around nine tenths occurring only once. The ends lost 5 bases at V and 6 bases at J; junction bases unmatched: 11. The length of the CDR3 is 15 residues. Germline V lookup: CDR1 SGHTA, CDR2 FQGNSA. Stated treatment: some 20 received Ad26.COV2.S at low or high dose, single or two shots; roughly 5 received placebo; per-sample allocation not given. Day 63 after the first vaccine or placebo injection was the time point for sampling. About this clone: Its antigen is still unknown.

J is TRBJ2-5 and V is TRBV7-2; 8 bases line up with TRBD2. The starting material was peripheral blood, obtained in a trial of Ad26.COV2.S vaccine versus placebo. This clonotype was sampled from a person aged 18-65 years who received the Ad26.COV2.S COVID-19 vaccine or a placebo. Here the CDR3 DNA reads TGTGCCAGCAGCCCCGGCGGGGGGTTTTTAAAGACCCAGTACTTC. This gives the protein CASSPGGGFLKTQYF. Full variable domain (rest looked up from reference TRBV7-2 and TRBJ2-5): GAGVSQSPSNKVTEKGKDVELRCDPISGHTALYWYRQSLGQGLEFLIYFQGNSAPDKSGLPSDRFSAERTGGSVSTLTIQRTQQEDSAVYLCASSPGGGFLKTQYFGPGTRLLVL.